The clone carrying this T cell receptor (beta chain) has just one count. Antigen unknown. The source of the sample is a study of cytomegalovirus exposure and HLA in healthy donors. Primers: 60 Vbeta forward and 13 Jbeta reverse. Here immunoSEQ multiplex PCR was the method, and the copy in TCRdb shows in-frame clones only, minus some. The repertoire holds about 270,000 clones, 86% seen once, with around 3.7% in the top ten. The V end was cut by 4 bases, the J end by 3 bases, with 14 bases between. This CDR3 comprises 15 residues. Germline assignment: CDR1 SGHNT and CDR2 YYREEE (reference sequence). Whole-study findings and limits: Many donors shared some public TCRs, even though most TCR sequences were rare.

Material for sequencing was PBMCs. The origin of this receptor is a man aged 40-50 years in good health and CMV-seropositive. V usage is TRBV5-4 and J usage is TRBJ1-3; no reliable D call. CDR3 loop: CASSPSWRDGNTIYF. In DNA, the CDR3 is TGTGCCAGCAGCCCCTCTTGGAGGGATGGAAACACCATATATTTT.